This passage covers 29 T cell receptor beta chains from one sample sequenced in a study of cytomegalovirus exposure and HLA in healthy donors. The PCR was carried out with 60 Vbeta primers and 13 Jbeta primers. TCRdb's table, derived via immunoSEQ multiplex PCR, lists solely in-frame clones and lacks some. The sample holds 200,000 to 250,000 clones, almost 80% seen once. Material: PBMCs. These receptors were taken from a male donor in good health and CMV-seronegative.

A few counts support this clone. This rearrangement joins TRBV11-3 to TRBJ2-5; D possibly corresponds to TRBD2 (6 bases). There are 13 residues in the CDR3. The germline gives CDR1 SGHNT, CDR2 YENEEA. Trimming cost V 2 bases and J 4 bases, with 8 bases left between them. The CDR3 DNA follows: TGTGCCAGCAGCTTATACGGGGGAGAGACCCAGTACTTC. Amino acids: CASSLYGGETQYF.

This clone was seen only a few times. This chain uses TRBV27 with TRBJ1-1; 8 nucleotides match TRBD1. With V trimmed by 7 bases and J by 0 bases, 7 bases remained unmatched. This CDR3 is built from 15 residues. Germline V gene sequence: CDR1 MNHEY, CDR2 SMNVEV (reference sequence). CDR3 bases: TGTGCCAGCACGCCAACAGGGGGGCTGAACACTGAAGCTTTCTTT. This translates into CASTPTGGLNTEAFF.

The chain uses TRBV19 and TRBJ2-7, with TRBD2 matching over 7 bases. Germline CDR1 LNHDA, CDR2 SQIVND (reference sequence). CDR3 length: 14 amino acids. Trimming removed 3 bases from V and 3 bases from J; junction bases left unmatched: 5. DNA for the CDR3: TGTGCCAGTAGTATCGCGGGCGGGAGCTACGAGCAGTACTTC. Its translation: CASSIAGGSYEQYF. The whole variable domain, filled in from reference TRBV19 and TRBJ2-7, reads DGGITQSPKYLFRKEGQNVTLSCEQNLNHDAMYWYRQDPGQGLRLIYYSQIVNDFQKGDIAEGYSVSREKKESFPLTVTSAQKNPTAFYLCASSIAGGSYEQYFGPGTRLTVT.

This sequence joins TRBV2 and TRBJ2-7; D might be TRBD2 (5 bases). CDR3 length: 13 amino acids. Trimming left V 8 bases short and J 4 bases short, with 15 bases between. Germline CDR1 and CDR2: SNHLY and FYNNEI. The CDR3 region has the DNA TGTGCCAGCGGTGGGAGTCTCCCGTACGAGCAGTACTTC. It specifies CASGGSLPYEQYF. Full variable domain (outside the CDR3, taken from reference TRBV2 and TRBJ2-7): EPEVTQTPSHQVTQMGQEVILRCVPISNHLYFYWYRQILGQKVEFLVSFYNNEISEKSEIFDDQFSVERPDGSNFTLKIRSTKLEDSAMYFCASGGSLPYEQYFGPGTRLTVT.

This clone has more than one count but fewer than ten. The rearrangement joins TRBV6-5 to TRBJ2-7; TRBD2 aligns across 14 bases. Unmatched junction bases numbered 4, after V lost 2 bases and J lost 4 bases. The germline gives CDR1 MNHEY, CDR2 SVGAGI. The CDR3 is 16 residues long. Here the CDR3 DNA reads TGTGCCAGCAGTTACACCGGACTAGCGGGAGGTTACGAGCAGTACTTC. Translated: CASSYTGLAGGYEQYF.

In nucleotides, the CDR3 is TGTGCCAGCAGTTTACGCCTCCTAGCGGGAGGCACAGATACGCAGTATTTT. Protein sequence: CASSLRLLAGGTDTQYF. V is TRBV27 and J is TRBJ2-3, with 10 nucleotides matching TRBD2. The CDR3 is 17 residues long. V shed 2 bases, J shed 1 base, and the junction held 6 bases outside the gene matches. Looked up from germline, CDR1 is MNHEY and CDR2 is SMNVEV (reference sequence).

The chain couples TRBV7-8 to TRBJ2-5; perhaps TRBD2 as D (5 bases). Germline V gives CDR1 SGHVS, CDR2 FQNEAQ. The CDR3 is made up of 15 amino acids. The V gene lost 3 bases and the J gene lost 4 bases, with 15 bases spanning the gap. The CDR3 coding sequence is TGTGCCAGCAGCTTGATTAGCGCGAGCGGAGAGACCCAGTACTTC. It encodes CASSLISASGETQYF.

The rearrangement joins TRBV2 to TRBJ2-7; 8 bases are a match to TRBD1. This CDR3 has 17 amino acids. The V gene's germline CDR1 is SNHLY and CDR2 FYNNEI. The trim removed 3 bases at V and 0 bases at J, leaving 10 bases unmatched. As DNA, the CDR3 is TGTGCCAGCAGTGAGGGCAGGGGGCGAGACTTCTCCTACGAGCAGTACTTC. It specifies CASSEGRGRDFSYEQYF.

The rearrangement joins TRBV15 to TRBJ2-7; 9 bases are shared with TRBD2. This CDR3 spans 14 amino acids. Trimming at V came to 0 bases and at J to 13 bases, leaving 10 bases not matched to a gene. Germline lookup yields CDR1 LNHNV and CDR2 YYDKDF (reference sequence). The CDR3 bases are TGTGCCACCAGCAGAGACCGGCGGGGGGGAGTAGCATACTTC. This sequence encodes CATSRDRRGGVAYF.

This CDR3 is CSVGGLAGVGEQFF. The CDR3 DNA follows: TGCAGCGTTGGGGGACTAGCGGGAGTGGGAGAGCAGTTCTTC. The rearrangement uses TRBV29-1 and TRBJ2-1, with TRBD2 matching over 14 bases. In germline, CDR1 is SQVTM, CDR2 ANQGSEA. The CDR3 sequence is 14 residues long. V lost 4 bases to trimming and J lost 10 bases; unmatched junction nucleotides: 6.

V is TRBV18 and J is TRBJ2-7; 9 bases agree with TRBD2. J gave up 3 bases and V 3 bases, and 6 bases lay outside the gene matches. The CDR3 consists of 15 residues. In germline, CDR1 is KGHSH, CDR2 LQKENI. The CDR3 DNA reads TGTGCCAGCTCACCTCCTAGCGGGATTTTCTACGAGCAGTACTTC. Translated, it gives CASSPPSGIFYEQYF.

As concerns this clone: Compared with germline, one end of the junction differs, possibly owing to a read error. V and J are TRBV6-1 and TRBJ2-2; tentative D call: TRBD2 (5 bases). The CDR3 totals 16 residues. The germline CDR1 and CDR2 sequences are MNHNS and SASEGT. CDR3 DNA sequence: TGTGCCAGCAGTGACCGGACTCCCCTAACACCGAGGGAGCTGGTTTTT. This sequence encodes CASSDRTPLTPRELVF.

The chain joins TRBV5-1 to TRBJ2-5; D is perhaps TRBD1 (5 bases). Per the germline V gene, CDR1 is SGHRS and CDR2 is YFSETQ. The CDR3 spans 15 residues. Trimming left V 0 bases short and J 2 bases short, with 11 bases between. In nucleotides, the CDR3 is TGCGCCAGCAGCTTGGTGCAGGGTAAACAAGAGACCCAGTACTTC. Protein sequence: CASSLVQGKQETQYF.

J is TRBJ2-2 and V is TRBV9; D may be TRBD1 (6 bases). The V end lost 3 bases, the J end lost 4 bases, and 13 bases lay between the germline ends. From germline, CDR1 is SGDLS and CDR2 YYNGEE. The CDR3 has 15 amino acids. The CDR3 spells CASSDPTGLTGELFF. The CDR3, as DNA: TGTGCCAGCAGCGATCCGACAGGCCTCACCGGGGAGCTGTTTTTT. The variable domain in full, with the rest retrieved from reference TRBV9 and TRBJ2-2, is DSGVTQTPKHLITATGQRVTLRCSPRSGDLSVYWYQQSLDQGLQFLIQYYNGEERAKGNILERFSAQQFPDLHSELNLSSLELGDSALYFCASSDPTGLTGELFFGEGSRLTVL.

This clone came up once. V gene TRBV14 combines with J gene TRBJ2-7, with 12 bases identical to TRBD2. The CDR3 covers 19 residues. The J segment lost 1 base and the V segment lost 1 base, leaving 11 bases of the junction unmatched. CDR1 SGHDN and CDR2 FVKESK come from the germline V gene. Written as DNA, the CDR3 is TGTGCCAGCAGCCAAGGGCTAGCGGGAGGGCCAGTTCCTTCCTACGAGCAGTACTTC. As protein: CASSQGLAGGPVPSYEQYF.

This clone was picked up a small number of times. V usage is TRBV5-4 and J usage is TRBJ2-1; 13 positions agree with TRBD2. Germline loops: CDR1 SGHNT, CDR2 YYREEE (reference sequence). Trimming removed 1 base from V and 2 bases from J; junction bases left unmatched: 9. The CDR3 is made up of 19 amino acids. For the CDR3, the DNA is TGTGCCAGCAGCTTGCCCGGGACTAGCGGGAATAGCGCCTACAATGAGCAGTTCTTC. Amino acids: CASSLPGTSGNSAYNEQFF.

The chain is built from TRBV4-2 and TRBJ2-5; the D gene is possibly TRBD1 (5 bases). This CDR3 contains 14 residues. V lost 2 bases to trimming and J lost 4 bases, with 11 bases between them. The germline V gene has CDR1 LGHNA and CDR2 YNFKEQ. DNA for the CDR3: TGTGCCAGCAGCCAAAGGAGCAGGGCAGAGACCCAGTACTTC. This encodes CASSQRSRAETQYF.

This chain joins TRBV9 and TRBJ1-2; no firm D call. Germline lookup yields CDR1 SGDLS and CDR2 YYNGEE. The germline V and J ends were trimmed by 0 bases and 4 bases, with 13 bases remaining between them. The length of the CDR3 is 15 residues. CDR3 in amino acids: CASSVDAEGAYGYTF. The CDR3 DNA reads as TGTGCCAGCAGCGTAGATGCCGAGGGAGCCTATGGCTACACCTTC.

The chain combines TRBV6-4 with TRBJ2-1, with 11 bases aligning to TRBD2. Germline V CDR1 and CDR2: MRHNA, SNTAGT. This CDR3 region has 17 residues. The trim removed 0 bases at V and 4 bases at J, leaving 5 bases unmatched. CDR3 bases: TGTGCCAGCAGTGACTCACCCGGGACTAGCGGTTACAATGAGCAGTTCTTC. Amino acids: CASSDSPGTSGYNEQFF.

This chain connects TRBV6-6 to TRBJ2-6; a possible D gene is TRBD2 (6 bases). Per the germline V gene, CDR1 is MNHNY and CDR2 is SVGAGI (reference sequence). CDR3 length equals 16 residues. Trimming took off 7 bases at V and 4 bases at J, with 17 bases between the two ends. The CDR3 is CASILWAGSGANVLTF. DNA of the CDR3: TGTGCCAGCATTCTCTGGGCGGGATCCGGGGCCAACGTCCTGACTTTC.

The rearrangement uses TRBV11-2 and TRBJ2-7, with D possibly matching TRBD2 (5 bases). Germline V lookup: CDR1 SGHAT, CDR2 FQNNGV. V lost 6 bases, J lost 3 bases, and 9 bases lay in between. CDR3 length: 12 residues. For the CDR3, the DNA is TGTGCCAGCAGTCCCGACTACTACGAGCAGTACTTC. This encodes CASSPDYYEQYF.

The chain uses TRBV28 and TRBJ2-5; D not resolved. The CDR3 is 14 amino acids. V dropped 2 bases and J dropped 2 bases, with 9 bases sitting between them. Germline assignment: CDR1 MDHEN and CDR2 SYDVKM. The CDR3 DNA is TGTGCCAGCAGTTTACTGGGCAGACAAGAGACCCAGTACTTC. Amino acids: CASSLLGRQETQYF.

This chain joins TRBV28 and TRBJ1-6, with 8 bases lining up with TRBD1. In germline, CDR1 is MDHEN, CDR2 SYDVKM. J lost 7 bases, V lost 4 bases, and 6 bases had no gene match. This CDR3 is 15 amino acids long. The chain's CDR3 is CASSSPGQGNSPLHF. The CDR3 coding sequence is TGTGCCAGCAGTTCTCCTGGACAGGGAAATTCACCCCTCCACTTT.

The chain uses TRBV27 and TRBJ2-7, with TRBD1 matching 7 bases. The trim removed 3 bases at V and 3 bases at J, leaving 2 bases unmatched. The CDR3 runs 13 residues. Germline-derived CDR1 and CDR2 are MNHEY and SMNVEV (reference sequence). The CDR3 region is CASSFSGGYEQYF. The DNA for the CDR3 is TGTGCCAGCAGTTTCTCAGGGGGCTACGAGCAGTACTTC.

CDR3 amino acids: CAISGDRGPGTDTQYF. In nucleotides, the CDR3 is TGTGCCATCAGTGGCGACAGGGGGCCTGGCACAGATACGCAGTATTTT. J is TRBJ2-3 and V is TRBV10-3; 10 bases match TRBD1. CDR3 size: 16 residues. Germline V CDR1 and CDR2: ENHRY, SYGVKD. V shed 4 bases and J 1 base; nucleotides not matched to a gene: 5.

For the CDR3, the DNA is TGTGCCAGCAGAACAGGGATACCCACTGGGGAGCAGTACTTC. The encoded protein is CASRTGIPTGEQYF. V is TRBV7-8 and J is TRBJ2-7, with D perhaps matching TRBD1 (6 bases). CDR1 is SGHVS, CDR2 FQNEAQ, per germline. This CDR3 has 14 residues. The ends were cut back, 6 bases at V and 7 bases at J, with 19 bases in the middle.

The chain combines TRBV7-9 with TRBJ2-2; 9 bases fit TRBD2. CDR3 length: 16 amino acids. With V trimmed by 4 bases and J by 7 bases, 10 bases remained unmatched. Germline V gene lookup returns CDR1 SEHNR and CDR2 FQNEAQ (reference sequence). CDR3 nucleotide sequence: TGTGCCAGCAGCTCCTTAGCGGGAGACACTGGCGGGGAGCTGTTTTTT. Translated: CASSSLAGDTGGELFF.

The genes are TRBV5-1 and TRBJ2-7; TRBD2 agrees at 9 bases. The CDR3 is 15 amino acids. Trimming took 7 bases from V and 6 from J; bases not matched to a gene: 14. Germline-derived CDR1 and CDR2 are SGHRS and YFSETQ. CDR3 region: CASPLGTSLFSEQYF. Written as DNA, the CDR3 is TGCGCCAGCCCGCTCGGGACTAGCTTATTCAGCGAGCAGTACTTC.

The rearrangement links TRBV5-1 to TRBJ2-7, with D possibly matching TRBD2 (6 bases). With 2 bases removed from V and 2 bases from J, the gap between germline ends came to 11 bases. Looked up from germline, CDR1 is SGHRS and CDR2 is YFSETQ. The CDR3 has 14 amino acids. The CDR3 protein is CASSFEGLPYEQYF. The CDR3 region has the DNA TGCGCCAGCAGCTTTGAGGGACTCCCCTACGAGCAGTACTTC.